This TCR beta chain was sequenced in a study of blood T cell repertoires in COVID-19. Study in general: The United States, Italy and Spain supplied acute and convalescent COVID-19 samples.

Seattle cases were enrolled at active infection and followed longitudinally. Assay: immunoSEQ multiplex PCR; the TCRdb copy retains only in-frame clones and omits some. The sample includes 220,000 or so clones, 75% to 85% of them seen just once. CDR1 SGDLS and CDR2 YYNGEE come from the germline V gene. The V end lost 0 bases, the J end lost 0 bases, and 10 bases lay between the germline ends. This CDR3 region has 15 residues. The sequence was obtained from a woman of 80 years or more with COVID-19, enrolled during active disease. The V call is TRBV9, the J call TRBJ2-7; a weak D match, TRBD2 (7 bases). Material: peripheral blood. The DNA for the CDR3 is TGTGCCAGCAGCGTAGGGGGGGGGCACTCCTACGAGCAGTACTTC. It yields the protein CASSVGGGHSYEQYF.